Listed here are 5 T cell receptor beta chains from one sample, sequenced in a study of T cells in Graves' hyperthyroidism and ophthalmopathy. The investigators amplified TCR beta CDR3 regions from RNA transcripts. First-round RT-PCR with HTBI primers amplified the TCR CDR3 region. TCRdb fed the multiplex PCR reads into MiXCR, producing one record per CDR3 protein. The table shows roughly 300,000 distinct CDR3 sequences, with 20% to 30% occurring only once. Input material: blood. These receptors were obtained from a man aged 35 to 55 with Graves' hyperthyroidism that later progressed to Graves' ophthalmopathy.

The V gene is TRBV5-1, the J gene TRBJ1-2, with TRBD1 matching over 7 bases. Germline loops: CDR1 SGHRS, CDR2 YFSETQ. Germline trimming cut 4 bases from V and 7 bases from J; bases unmatched to any gene: 4. The CDR3 is 12 residues long. CDR3 coding DNA: TGCGCCAGCAGCCCAGAGGGGGCTGGCTACACCTTC. Protein product: CASSPEGAGYTF.

This clonotype was detected ten times or more. V gene TRBV7-3 combines with J gene TRBJ1-1; 10 nucleotides align to TRBD1. The junction had 11 bases not matched to a gene; V was cut back by 1 base and J by 6 bases. Germline CDR1 and CDR2: SGHTA and FQGTGA. The CDR3 has 17 amino acids. The CDR3: CASSLIGTGAWAAEAFF. CDR3 in DNA: TGTGCCAGCAGCTTAATTGGGACAGGGGCATGGGCAGCTGAAGCTTTCTTT. Complete variable domain (other parts from reference TRBV7-3 and TRBJ1-1): GAGVSQTPSNKVTEKGKYVELRCDPISGHTALYWYRQSLGQGPEFLIYFQGTGAADDSGLPNDRFFAVRPEGSVSTLKIQRTERGDSAVYLCASSLIGTGAWAAEAFFGQGTRLTVV.

This clonotype has ten or more counts. The chain is built from TRBV11-2 and TRBJ2-7, with 8 bases lining up with TRBD2. The CDR3 is 16 amino acids. V trimming: 1 base; J trimming: 4 bases; junction bases outside the gene matches: 9. The germline gives CDR1 SGHAT, CDR2 FQNNGV. CDR3 loop: CASSLGSSGGPYEQYF. The CDR3 region has the DNA TGTGCCAGCAGCTTAGGATCCAGCGGGGGACCTTACGAGCAGTACTTC.

Notes on this clonotype: The CDR3 end shows no conserved phenylalanine or tryptophan, and so a read error is likely. The genes are TRBV20-1 and TRBJ2-5; 8 nucleotides agree with TRBD1. This CDR3 has 16 residues. Germline CDR1 reads DFQATT; CDR2 reads SNEGSKA (reference sequence). The trim removed 6 bases at V and 5 bases at J, leaving 17 bases unmatched. CDR3 protein: CSAKWAGGGLLETQYL. The CDR3, as DNA: TGCAGTGCCAAGTGGGCAGGGGGCGGTCTGTTGGAGACCCAGTACCTC.

This clonotype showed up many times. The gene calls are TRBV20-1 and TRBJ1-3; D is possibly TRBD1 (6 bases). The CDR3 runs 13 residues. Germline V gene data show CDR1 as DFQATT and CDR2 as SNEGSKA (reference sequence). Trimming pared 5 bases from V and 2 bases from J, leaving 10 bases between. This chain's CDR3 is CSAGGAAGNTIYF. CDR3 in DNA: TGCAGTGCTGGGGGGGCTGCTGGAAACACCATATATTTT.